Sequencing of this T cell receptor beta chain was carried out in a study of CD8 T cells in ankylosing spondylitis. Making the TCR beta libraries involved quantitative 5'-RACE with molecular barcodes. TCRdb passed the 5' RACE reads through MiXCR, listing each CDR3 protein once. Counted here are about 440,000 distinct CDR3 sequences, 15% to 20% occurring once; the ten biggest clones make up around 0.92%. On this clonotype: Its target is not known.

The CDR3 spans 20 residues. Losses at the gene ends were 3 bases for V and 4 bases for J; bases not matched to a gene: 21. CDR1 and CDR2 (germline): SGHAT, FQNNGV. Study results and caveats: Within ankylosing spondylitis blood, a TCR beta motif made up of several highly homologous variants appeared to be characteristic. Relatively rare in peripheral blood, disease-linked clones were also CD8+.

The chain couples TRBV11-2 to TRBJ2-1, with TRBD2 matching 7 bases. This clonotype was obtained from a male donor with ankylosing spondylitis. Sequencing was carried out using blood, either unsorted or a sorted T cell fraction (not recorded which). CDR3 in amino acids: CASSFKGGRVSTRKYNEQFF. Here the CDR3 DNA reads TGTGCCAGCAGCTTTAAGGGCGGGAGAGTCTCGACCCGAAAATACAATGAGCAGTTCTTC.